A single sample is the source of the 22 T cell receptor beta chains below, sequenced in a study of blood T cell repertoires in COVID-19. Only in-frame clones appear in the TCRdb table, and some are missing; sequencing was by immunoSEQ multiplex PCR. Among around 230,000 clones, roughly 85% were seen once, and the ten largest hold around 3.8%. The sample comprised PBMCs or T cells enriched from blood (not recorded which). These receptors were taken from a woman in her 40s with acute COVID-19.

The chain recombines TRBV7-3 with TRBJ2-6; the D is unclear. This CDR3 has 14 residues. Trimming took 6 bases from V and 0 from J, leaving 6 bases between them. Germline CDR1 reads SGHTA; CDR2 reads FQGTGA. The CDR3 DNA reads TGTGCCAGCAGGGGCAACTCTGGGGCCAACGTCCTGACTTTC. Translated: CASRGNSGANVLTF.

Only a few counts were recorded for this clone. This chain links TRBV19 with TRBJ1-1; 7 positions match TRBD1. The germline V gene has CDR1 LNHDA and CDR2 SQIVND (reference sequence). The CDR3 contains 15 residues. Trimming removed 8 bases from V and 0 bases from J; junction bases left unmatched: 9. The CDR3 region has the DNA TGTGCCAGTGGGATACTTACAGGGGTGAACACTGAAGCTTTCTTT. Translated: CASGILTGVNTEAFF.

CDR3 nucleotide sequence: TGTGCCAGCAGCACCGACAGGGTTGTCACTGAAGCTTTCTTT. This translates into CASSTDRVVTEAFF. The chain has TRBV7-8 and TRBJ1-1; 7 nucleotides line up with TRBD1. Germline lookup yields CDR1 SGHVS and CDR2 FQNEAQ. The junction had 7 bases not matched to a gene; V was cut back by 5 bases and J by 4 bases. The CDR3 is 14 amino acids.

This sequence joins TRBV10-2 and TRBJ1-2; 9 bases map to TRBD1. Unmatched junction bases numbered 10, after V lost 6 bases and J lost 8 bases. CDR3 length: 14 residues. In germline, CDR1 is WSHSY, CDR2 SAAADI. CDR3 region: CASRDVGQGLGYTF. The DNA for the CDR3 is TGCGCCAGCAGGGATGTCGGACAGGGGCTCGGCTACACCTTC.

This clone was seen just once. The CDR3 sequence: CASSYHRGTGDNYGYTF. CDR3 nucleotides: TGTGCCAGCAGTTACCACCGTGGGACGGGGGACAACTATGGCTACACCTTC. The V gene is TRBV6-2 or TRBV6-3, the J gene TRBJ1-2; possibly TRBD1 for D (5 bases). The CDR3 is made up of 17 amino acids. Trimming stripped 2 bases from V and 2 bases from J, with 18 bases between. In germline, CDR1 is MNHEY, CDR2 SVGEGT.

This clone showed up just a few times. The gene calls are TRBV10-2 and TRBJ1-1, with 8 bases aligning to TRBD1. V shed 6 bases, J shed 4 bases, and the junction held 4 bases outside the gene matches. The CDR3 spans 13 residues. The germline V gene encodes CDR1 WSHSY and CDR2 SAAADI. CDR3 residues: CASRKGQGTEAFF. CDR3 nucleotide sequence: TGCGCCAGCAGGAAAGGACAGGGCACTGAAGCTTTCTTT.

The chain employs TRBV12-3 or TRBV12-4 and TRBJ1-5; D unclear. This CDR3 contains 13 residues. V lost 3 bases to trimming and J lost 10 bases, with 13 bases between them. This CDR3 reads CASSLRSGIPQHF. The CDR3 DNA sequence: TGTGCCAGCAGTTTGCGCTCGGGAATCCCCCAGCATTTT.

The chain employs TRBV21-1 and TRBJ2-4; the D call TRBD1 from the table was never checked on the DNA. TRBV21-1 is flagged as a pseudogene. This CDR3 has 19 amino acids. Written as DNA, the CDR3 is TGTGCCAGCAGCAAATCCCGTTTCCGGGACAGACTAGCCAAAAACATTCAGTACTTC. Its translation: CASSKSRFRDRLAKNIQYF.

The chain employs TRBV18 and TRBJ1-3; a weak D match, TRBD1 (6 bases). V lost 2 bases and J 0 bases, leaving 11 bases between the germline ends. Germline lookup yields CDR1 KGHSH and CDR2 LQKENI. The CDR3 totals 16 residues. Here the CDR3 reads CASSPETGGSGNTIYF. The CDR3 region has the DNA TGTGCCAGCTCACCAGAGACAGGAGGCTCTGGAAACACCATATATTTT.

The rearrangement joins TRBV29-1 to TRBJ1-3; TRBD1 agrees at 10 bases. V lost 6 bases, J lost 7 bases, and 12 bases stayed unmatched. Germline V gene sequence: CDR1 SQVTM, CDR2 ANQGSEA. The CDR3 extends over 15 amino acids. CDR3 DNA: TGCAGCGTCGAACCCCGGGACAGGGGTTACAACACCATATATTTT. Translating it yields CSVEPRDRGYNTIYF.

The chain is built from TRBV2 and TRBJ1-3; TRBD1 matches at 10 bases. Germline V CDR1 and CDR2: SNHLY, FYNNEI. The V gene end was trimmed by 6 bases and the J gene end by 4 bases; junction bases not matched to a gene: 12. The CDR3 is made up of 17 amino acids. Written as DNA, the CDR3 is TGTGCCAGCAGCCCCCTCGGGACAGGGGCTTACGGAAACACCATATATTTT. It encodes CASSPLGTGAYGNTIYF.

This rearrangement joins TRBV3-1 (or the pseudogene TRBV3-2) to TRBJ1-3; 8 bases align to TRBD1. The J segment lost 2 bases and the V segment lost 6 bases, leaving 3 bases of the junction unmatched. The CDR3 loop spans 14 amino acids. From germline, CDR1 is LGHDT and CDR2 YNNKEL (reference sequence). The CDR3 is CASSLRGPGNTIYF. CDR3 nucleotide sequence: TGTGCCAGCAGTCTCAGGGGGCCTGGAAACACCATATATTTT.

This clone showed up many times. J is TRBJ1-1 and V is TRBV19; tentative D call: TRBD1 (6 bases). V dropped 5 bases and J dropped 1 base, with 14 bases sitting between them. CDR1 and CDR2 (germline): LNHDA, SQIVND (reference sequence). This CDR3 has 15 amino acids. CDR3 nucleotide sequence: TGTGCCAGTAGTCCCACGCAGACAGGGAACACTGAAGCTTTCTTT. Its translation is CASSPTQTGNTEAFF.

The chain joins TRBV7-9 to TRBJ1-5; D not resolved. Trimming stripped 2 bases from V and 5 bases from J, with 7 bases between. Germline V gives CDR1 SEHNR, CDR2 FQNEAQ (reference sequence). The CDR3 covers 13 residues. The CDR3 DNA follows: TGTGCCAGCAGCTTAACCGCGGATCAGCCCCAGCATTTT. This sequence encodes CASSLTADQPQHF.

This chain connects TRBV3-1 (or the pseudogene TRBV3-2) to TRBJ1-4, with 10 bases fitting TRBD1. After removal of 2 bases from V and 8 bases from J, the junction contained 17 bases not matched to a gene. The length of the CDR3 is 19 residues. CDR1 and CDR2 from the germline V gene are LGHDT and YNNKEL (reference sequence). The CDR3 region is CASSQLRTGGPGGREKLFF. CDR3 nucleotides: TGTGCCAGCAGCCAACTCCGGACAGGGGGACCCGGAGGGAGGGAAAAACTGTTTTTT.

In its sample, this clone was seen once. The V call is TRBV7-2, the J call TRBJ1-2, with D hard to call. Deletions cut 1 base from V and 10 bases from J, with 13 bases between. Germline V gene data show CDR1 as SGHTA and CDR2 as FQGNSA. The CDR3 loop spans 13 amino acids. In DNA, the CDR3 is TGTGCCAGCAGCTTAGTGGAGGGCAGTCACTACACCTTC. Encoded protein: CASSLVEGSHYTF.

The chain links TRBV7-6 to TRBJ1-1, with 7 positions matching TRBD1. Germline V gene data show CDR1 as SGHVS and CDR2 as FNYEAQ. This CDR3 spans 15 amino acids. V gave up 1 base and J gave up 6 bases; unmatched junction bases: 8. The CDR3 coding sequence is TGTGCCAGCAGCTTAGGAACCGGGACAGAAGCTGAAGCTTTCTTT. As protein: CASSLGTGTEAEAFF.

The chain is built from TRBV7-4 and TRBJ1-5; possibly TRBD1 for D (5 bases). Per germline, CDR1 SGHVT and CDR2 SQSDAQ. The V and J ends lost 3 bases and 5 bases respectively, with 17 bases between them. This CDR3 contains 16 residues. The CDR3 nucleotides are TGTGCCAGCAGCTTTCCCCAAATGTGGGGGGATCAGCCCCAGCATTTT. It encodes CASSFPQMWGDQPQHF.

The chain employs TRBV7-8 and TRBJ1-2; D is possibly TRBD1 (6 bases). The CDR3 extends over 15 amino acids. The germline gives CDR1 SGHVS, CDR2 FQNEAQ. V shed 5 bases and J shed 4 bases, with 17 bases lying between them. The CDR3 protein is CASSQTPGGGYGYTF. The CDR3, as DNA: TGTGCCAGCAGCCAAACCCCGGGGGGCGGCTATGGCTACACCTTC.

This chain connects TRBV6-2 or TRBV6-3 to TRBJ2-2; TRBD1 agrees at 8 bases. The CDR3 covers 17 residues. Unmatched junction bases numbered 10, after V lost 5 bases and J lost 2 bases. The germline V gene encodes CDR1 MNHEY and CDR2 SVGEGT. CDR3 bases: TGTGCCAGCAGTCCCGCCTTGACAGGGGACAACACCGGGGAGCTGTTTTTT. Protein sequence: CASSPALTGDNTGELFF.

This chain connects TRBV19 to TRBJ1-1; D is undetermined. Germline CDR1 LNHDA, CDR2 SQIVND (reference sequence). Trimming stripped 10 bases from V and 0 bases from J, with 15 bases between. This CDR3 comprises 14 residues. The CDR3 sequence: CATRRPGLNTEAFF. In DNA form, the CDR3 reads TGTGCCACCCGCCGTCCAGGATTGAACACTGAAGCTTTCTTT.

This chain links TRBV2 with TRBJ2-7; no clear D gene. The germline V gene has CDR1 SNHLY and CDR2 FYNNEI. This CDR3 has 14 residues. Trimming removed 4 bases from V and 3 bases from J, with 13 bases in between. For the CDR3, the DNA is TGTGCCAGCAGTGCCTCCGGGTCCCTCTACGAGCAGTACGTC. Translating gives CASSASGSLYEQYV.